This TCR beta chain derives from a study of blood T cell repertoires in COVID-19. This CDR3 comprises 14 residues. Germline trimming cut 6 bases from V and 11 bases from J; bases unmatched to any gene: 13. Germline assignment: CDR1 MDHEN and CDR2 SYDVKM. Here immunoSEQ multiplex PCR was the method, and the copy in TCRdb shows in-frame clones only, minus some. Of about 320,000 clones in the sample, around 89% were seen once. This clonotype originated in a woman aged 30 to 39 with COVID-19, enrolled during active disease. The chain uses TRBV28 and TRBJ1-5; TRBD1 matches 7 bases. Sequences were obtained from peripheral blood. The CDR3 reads CASRGDSSGGAQHF. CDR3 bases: TGTGCCAGCAGGGGGGACAGCTCAGGTGGGGCCCAGCATTTT.